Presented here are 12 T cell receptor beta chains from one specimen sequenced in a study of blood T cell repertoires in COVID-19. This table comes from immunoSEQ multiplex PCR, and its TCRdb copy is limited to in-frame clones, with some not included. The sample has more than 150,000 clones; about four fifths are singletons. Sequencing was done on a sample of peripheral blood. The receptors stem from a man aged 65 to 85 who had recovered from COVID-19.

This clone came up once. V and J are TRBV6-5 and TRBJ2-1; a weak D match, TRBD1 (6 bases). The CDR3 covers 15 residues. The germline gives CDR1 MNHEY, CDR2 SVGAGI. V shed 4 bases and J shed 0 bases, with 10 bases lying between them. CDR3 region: CASSWDTNSYNEQFF. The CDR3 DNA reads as TGTGCCAGCAGTTGGGACACGAACTCCTACAATGAGCAGTTCTTC.

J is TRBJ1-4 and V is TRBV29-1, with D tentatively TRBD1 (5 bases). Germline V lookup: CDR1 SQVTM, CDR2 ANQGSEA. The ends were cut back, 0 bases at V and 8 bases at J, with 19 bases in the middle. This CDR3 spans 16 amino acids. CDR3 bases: TGCAGCGTTGAAGATCGGGGATGGAGGGGAAGCGAAAAACTGTTTTTT. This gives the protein CSVEDRGWRGSEKLFF.

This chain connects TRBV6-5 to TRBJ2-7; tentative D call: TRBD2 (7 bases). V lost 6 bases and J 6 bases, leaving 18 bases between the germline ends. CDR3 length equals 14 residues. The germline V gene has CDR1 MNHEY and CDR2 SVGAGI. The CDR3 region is CASSPGGIGGEQYF. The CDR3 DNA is TGTGCCAGCAGCCCGGGGGGCATAGGCGGCGAGCAGTACTTC.

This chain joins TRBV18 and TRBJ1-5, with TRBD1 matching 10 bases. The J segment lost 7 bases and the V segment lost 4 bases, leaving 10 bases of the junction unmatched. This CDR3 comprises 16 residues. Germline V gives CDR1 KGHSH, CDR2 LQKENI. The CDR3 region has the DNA TGTGCCAGCTCACTAAACCGGGACAGGGGTGGGCAGCCCCAGCATTTT. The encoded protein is CASSLNRDRGGQPQHF.

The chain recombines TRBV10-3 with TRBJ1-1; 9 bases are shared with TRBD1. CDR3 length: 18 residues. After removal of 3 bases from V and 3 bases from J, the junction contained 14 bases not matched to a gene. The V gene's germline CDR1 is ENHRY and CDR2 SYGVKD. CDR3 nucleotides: TGTGCCATCAGTGATATAGGGACAGGGTCGGTTGCCGACACTGAAGCTTTCTTT. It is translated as CAISDIGTGSVADTEAFF.

In DNA, the CDR3 is TGTGCCAGCAAGCAGAGCGGGACTAGCACAGATACGCAGTATTTT. It codes for CASKQSGTSTDTQYF. The rearrangement joins TRBV6-5 to TRBJ2-3, with 7 bases that match TRBD2. This CDR3 spans 15 amino acids. Germline CDR1 is MNHEY and CDR2 is SVGAGI. V trimming: 7 bases; J trimming: 0 bases; junction bases outside the gene matches: 7.

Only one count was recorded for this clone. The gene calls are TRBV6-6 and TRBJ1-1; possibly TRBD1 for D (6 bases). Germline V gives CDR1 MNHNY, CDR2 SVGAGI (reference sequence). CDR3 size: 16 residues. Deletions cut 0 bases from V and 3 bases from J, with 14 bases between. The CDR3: CASSYSTGMGHTEAFF. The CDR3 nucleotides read TGTGCCAGCAGTTACTCGACAGGTATGGGACACACTGAAGCTTTCTTT.

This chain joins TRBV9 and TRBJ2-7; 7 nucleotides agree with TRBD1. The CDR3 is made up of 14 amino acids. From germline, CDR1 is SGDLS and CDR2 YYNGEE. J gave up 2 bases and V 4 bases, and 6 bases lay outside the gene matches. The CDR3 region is CASSKDRTPYEQYF. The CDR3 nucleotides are TGTGCCAGCAGCAAGGACAGGACGCCCTACGAGCAGTACTTC.

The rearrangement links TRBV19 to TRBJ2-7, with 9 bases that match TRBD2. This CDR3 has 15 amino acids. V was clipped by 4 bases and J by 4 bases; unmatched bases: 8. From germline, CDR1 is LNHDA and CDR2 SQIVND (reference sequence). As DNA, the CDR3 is TGTGCCAGTAGTAGGGCGCGGGAGGGCCGGTACGAGCAGTACTTC. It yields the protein CASSRAREGRYEQYF.

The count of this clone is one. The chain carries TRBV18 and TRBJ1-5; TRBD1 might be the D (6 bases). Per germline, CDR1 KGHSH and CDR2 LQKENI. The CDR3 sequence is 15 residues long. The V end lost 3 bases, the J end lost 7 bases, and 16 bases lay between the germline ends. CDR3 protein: CASSPSTGHRQPQHF. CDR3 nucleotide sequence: TGTGCCAGCTCACCGTCTACAGGGCATAGGCAGCCCCAGCATTTT.

The CDR3 region is CASSSTEGGLAGGPGELFF. The CDR3 DNA follows: TGTGCCAGCAGTTCAACCGAAGGGGGACTAGCGGGAGGTCCCGGGGAGCTGTTTTTT. The rearrangement joins TRBV6-2 or TRBV6-3 to TRBJ2-2; TRBD2 matches at 15 bases. Trimming at V came to 4 bases and at J to 6 bases, leaving 12 bases not matched to a gene. Germline V CDR1 and CDR2: MNHEY, SVGEGT. The length of the CDR3 is 19 residues.

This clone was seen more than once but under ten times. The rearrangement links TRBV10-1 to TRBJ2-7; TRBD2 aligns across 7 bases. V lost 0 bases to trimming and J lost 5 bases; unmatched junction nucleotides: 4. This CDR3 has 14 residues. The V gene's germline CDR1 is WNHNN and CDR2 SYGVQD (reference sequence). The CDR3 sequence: CASSESGGDDEQYF. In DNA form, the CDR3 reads TGCGCCAGCAGTGAGTCGGGAGGGGACGACGAGCAGTACTTC.